Below, one T cell receptor beta chain is given with its context. What it binds is not known. One junction end does not reproduce the germline sequence, and a read error may be involved. Sequenced by immunoSEQ multiplex PCR; TCRdb stores in-frame clones only, minus some. In the table there are approximately 9,300 clones, 67% of which are singletons. The data stem from a study of T cells in tumors after PD-1 blockade. The wider study: Patients had no prior checkpoint blockade, systemic immunosuppressants, or anti-cancer therapy within 4 weeks. Patients received pembrolizumab 200 mg every 3 weeks or cemiplimab 350 mg every 2 weeks.

Findings and caveats of the study: Peripheral recruitment is suggested, as some novel exhausted tumor clones were in pre-treatment blood.

This CDR3 spans 18 amino acids. Germline CDR1 reads SGHRS; CDR2 reads YFSETQ. The receptor comes from a human donor with basal cell carcinoma. The sequenced sample was tumor tissue, obtained after anti-PD-1 treatment. The chain links TRBV5-1 to TRBJ2-2; 13 nucleotides align to TRBD2. CDR3 loop: CARSRILAGGMNTGELFF. The CDR3 DNA follows: TGCGCCCGCAGCCGGATACTAGCGGGGGGGATGAACACCGGGGAGCTGTTTTTT.